This T cell receptor (beta chain) emerged from a study of blood T cell repertoires in COVID-19. As for the study in general: The United States, Italy and Spain were the sources of the acute and convalescent COVID-19 samples. Nucleic acid was either cDNA or gDNA, and it came from T cells, B-cell-depleted T cells, or PBMCs.

In the authors' methods: Researchers report that nucleated cell counts were estimated from reference gene primer amplification. Using immunoSEQ multiplex PCR, the repertoire was profiled, and TCRdb retains in-frame clones only, with some absent. V and J calls plus clone size are reproduced from that table; the DNA served to infer D and trimming. The repertoire holds over 300,000 clones, about four fifths seen once, with roughly 1.3% in the top ten. Trimming left V 3 bases short and J 10 bases short, with 7 bases between. CDR3 length: 11 residues. The receptor's source is a woman in her forties or fifties with acute or convalescent COVID-19. The chain recombines TRBV12-3 or TRBV12-4 with TRBJ2-1; D ambiguous. Sequencing input: peripheral blood. This CDR3 is CASSFSWEQFF. Here the CDR3 DNA reads TGTGCCAGCAGTTTTAGTTGGGAGCAGTTCTTC.